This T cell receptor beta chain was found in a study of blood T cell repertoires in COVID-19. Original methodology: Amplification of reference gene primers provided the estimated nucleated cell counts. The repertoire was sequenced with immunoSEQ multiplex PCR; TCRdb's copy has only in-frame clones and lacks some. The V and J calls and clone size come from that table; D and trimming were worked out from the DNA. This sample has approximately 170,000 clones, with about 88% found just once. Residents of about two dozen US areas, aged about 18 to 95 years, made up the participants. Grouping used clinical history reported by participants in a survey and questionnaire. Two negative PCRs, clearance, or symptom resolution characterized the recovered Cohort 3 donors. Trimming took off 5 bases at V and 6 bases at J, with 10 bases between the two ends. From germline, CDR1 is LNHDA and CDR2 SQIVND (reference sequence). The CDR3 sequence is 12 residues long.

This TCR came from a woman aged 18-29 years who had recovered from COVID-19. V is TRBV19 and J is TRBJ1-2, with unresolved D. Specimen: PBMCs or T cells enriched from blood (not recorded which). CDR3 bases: TGTGCCAGTAGTTCCGGTTTCGATGGCTACACCTTC. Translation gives CASSSGFDGYTF. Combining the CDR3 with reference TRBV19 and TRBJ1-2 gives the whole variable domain DGGITQSPKYLFRKEGQNVTLSCEQNLNHDAMYWYRQDPGQGLRLIYYSQIVNDFQKGDIAEGYSVSREKKESFPLTVTSAQKNPTAFYLCASSSGFDGYTFGSGTRLTVV.